The 19 T cell receptor beta chains listed next were all sequenced from one sample in a study of CD8+ T cells in alopecia areata. RNA was extracted and reverse transcribed into cDNA as the sequencing template. TCRdb's table, derived via immunoSEQ multiplex PCR, lists solely in-frame clones and lacks some. The sample lists about 140,000 clones, approximately 80% occurring once. As for treatment: oral pan-JAK inhibitor, 5-10 mg twice daily. Sequencing was performed on CD8+ T cells sorted from blood, taken at week 4, from a patient treated with tofacitinib. Receptors originate from a human donor with alopecia areata.

The chain uses TRBV30 and TRBJ1-3; D is unclear. The CDR3 is made up of 17 amino acids. V was shortened by 0 bases and J by 0 bases, with 15 bases between the two germline ends. Germline values: CDR1 GTSNPN, CDR2 SVGIG (reference sequence). The CDR3 DNA is TGTGCCTGGAGTGTACCCAACAGTCTCGCCTCTGGAAACACCATATATTTT. Translated, it gives CAWSVPNSLASGNTIYF.

V and J are TRBV5-6 and TRBJ2-5; 12 bases are shared with TRBD2. The germline V gene has CDR1 SGHDT and CDR2 YYEEEE. This CDR3 region has 18 residues. Trimming removed 1 base from V and 7 bases from J; junction bases left unmatched: 14. The CDR3 nucleotides are TGTGCCAGCAGCTTGAGCCGGCTAGCGGGGGGGCCAATGGGGACCCAGTACTTC. Translated, it gives CASSLSRLAGGPMGTQYF.

V gene TRBV4-1 combines with J gene TRBJ2-2; maybe TRBD2 (7 bases). The CDR3 length is 16 residues. Germline CDR1 is MGHRA and CDR2 is YSYEKL. V was shortened by 3 bases and J by 3 bases, with 14 bases between the two germline ends. The CDR3 bases are TGCGCCAGCAGCCACCCAGCCGGGGGGCACACCGGGGAGCTGTTTTTT. Translation gives CASSHPAGGHTGELFF.

V gene TRBV19 combines with J gene TRBJ2-7; 9 bases match TRBD1. Germline CDR1 reads LNHDA; CDR2 reads SQIVND (reference sequence). The CDR3 loop spans 15 amino acids. Trimming at V came to 5 bases and at J to 3 bases, leaving 8 bases not matched to a gene. The CDR3 DNA reads TGTGCCAGTAGTCCTGGACCGGGACAGGGCTACGAGCAGTACTTC. This translates into CASSPGPGQGYEQYF.

The CDR3 protein is CASSQGRGATQETQYF. The CDR3 DNA reads as TGCGCCAGCAGCCAAGGGCGGGGGGCCACTCAAGAGACCCAGTACTTC. The chain recombines TRBV4-1 with TRBJ2-5, with 8 nucleotides matching TRBD2. The J segment lost 2 bases and the V segment lost 1 base, leaving 6 bases of the junction unmatched. This CDR3 has 16 amino acids. The germline CDR1 and CDR2 sequences are MGHRA and YSYEKL.

This sequence joins TRBV7-9 and TRBJ2-5; 7 nucleotides match TRBD2. CDR3 size: 13 residues. Losses at the gene ends were 6 bases for V and 1 base for J; bases not matched to a gene: 2. Germline lookup yields CDR1 SEHNR and CDR2 FQNEAQ (reference sequence). The CDR3 nucleotides read TGTGCCAGCAGGCGGGGGTCCCAAGAGACCCAGTACTTC. Translating it yields CASRRGSQETQYF. The full variable domain, with the rest looked up from reference TRBV7-9 and TRBJ2-5, is DTGVSQNPRHKITKRGQNVTFRCDPISEHNRLYWYRQTLGQGPEFLTYFQNEAQLEKSRLLSDRFSAERPKGSFSTLEIQRTEQGDSAMYLCASRRGSQETQYFGPGTRLLVL.

J is TRBJ2-5 and V is TRBV7-8; 7 positions agree with TRBD1. CDR1 SGHVS and CDR2 FQNEAQ come from the germline V gene. The CDR3 spans 14 residues. Trimming removed 1 base from V and 5 bases from J; junction bases left unmatched: 4. Written as DNA, the CDR3 is TGTGCCAGCAGCTTAGAGGGGGCCCCGGAGACCCAGTACTTC. It encodes CASSLEGAPETQYF.

The rearrangement links TRBV29-1 to TRBJ2-5; D gene unclear. With the DNA end fitting TRBJ2-7 better, the J assignment may be wrong. The CDR3 loop spans 10 amino acids. CDR1 and CDR2 (germline): SQVTM, ANQGSEA. This chain's CDR3 is CSVLSYEQYF. In DNA form, the CDR3 reads TGCAGCGTTCTCTCCTACGAGCAGTACTTC.

V is TRBV6-4 and J is TRBJ1-1; D is uncertain. There are 14 residues in the CDR3. CDR1 is MRHNA and CDR2 is SNTAGT in the germline V gene. V gave up 4 bases and J gave up 1 base, with 10 bases separating them. The CDR3 coding sequence is TGTGCCAGCAGTGCCGGTACAGCGAACACTGAAGCTTTCTTT. It translates to CASSAGTANTEAFF.

The rearrangement links TRBV27 to TRBJ2-1; D ambiguous. Germline values: CDR1 MNHEY, CDR2 SMNVEV (reference sequence). This CDR3 has 11 amino acids. V gave up 6 bases and J gave up 9 bases, with 9 bases separating them. The DNA for the CDR3 is TGTGCCAGCAGCCCCGGCCGTGAGCAGTTCTTC. Translating it yields CASSPGREQFF.

This clone was seen only once. The chain combines TRBV4-1 with TRBJ2-1; 12 positions agree with TRBD2. The CDR3 is 16 amino acids. Germline CDR1 is MGHRA and CDR2 is YSYEKL. The J segment lost 7 bases and the V segment lost 5 bases, leaving 9 bases of the junction unmatched. In nucleotides, the CDR3 is TGCGCCAGCAGCGATACCTCTAGCGGGGGGGTAAATGAGCAGTTCTTC. Translating gives CASSDTSSGGVNEQFF.

The chain is built from TRBV4-3 and TRBJ1-2; 9 positions match TRBD1. This CDR3 spans 19 amino acids. V trimming: 4 bases; J trimming: 0 bases; junction bases outside the gene matches: 15. CDR1 is LGHNA, CDR2 YSLEER, per germline. DNA of the CDR3: TGCGCCAGCAGCCCTACCAGCCCGGGACAGGGACGACCTAACTATGGCTACACCTTC. Translating it yields CASSPTSPGQGRPNYGYTF.

The rearrangement links TRBV11-2 to TRBJ2-1, with TRBD2 identical over 10 bases. CDR3 size: 17 residues. Germline assignment: CDR1 SGHAT and CDR2 FQNNGV. Trimming at V came to 4 bases and at J to 4 bases, leaving 10 bases not matched to a gene. The CDR3 loop is CASSSERTSGLYNEQFF. CDR3 nucleotides: TGTGCCAGCAGCTCCGAACGGACTAGCGGACTGTACAATGAGCAGTTCTTC.

This clone showed up just a few times. The chain links TRBV4-1 to TRBJ2-1; no reliable D call. The CDR3 length is 14 residues. In germline, CDR1 is MGHRA, CDR2 YSYEKL. Between the trimmed V and J ends, which lost 1 base and 8 bases, there was a span of 12 bases. The CDR3 DNA sequence: TGCGCCAGCAGCCAAGTGGCTCGGGTCCATGAGCAGTTCTTC. This codes for CASSQVARVHEQFF.

This clone was counted a few times. The chain couples TRBV9 to TRBJ1-5, with TRBD1 matching over 7 bases. Germline lookup yields CDR1 SGDLS and CDR2 YYNGEE. This CDR3 is built from 15 residues. The junction had 11 bases not matched to a gene; V was cut back by 4 bases and J by 7 bases. This CDR3 is CASSPEGAPGQPQHF. The CDR3 coding sequence is TGTGCCAGCAGCCCCGAGGGGGCCCCGGGACAGCCCCAGCATTTT.

The V and J genes are TRBV7-9 and TRBJ1-1; 8 bases are a match to TRBD1. V shed 0 bases and J 1 base; nucleotides not matched to a gene: 4. Germline V lookup: CDR1 SEHNR, CDR2 FQNEAQ (reference sequence). This CDR3 spans 16 amino acids. The CDR3 coding sequence is TGTGCCAGCAGCTTAGCGACAGGGGCGGGGAACACTGAAGCTTTCTTT. It translates to CASSLATGAGNTEAFF. The full variable domain, rest sourced from reference TRBV7-9 and TRBJ1-1, is DTGVSQNPRHKITKRGQNVTFRCDPISEHNRLYWYRQTLGQGPEFLTYFQNEAQLEKSRLLSDRFSAERPKGSFSTLEIQRTEQGDSAMYLCASSLATGAGNTEAFFGQGTRLTVV.

The rearrangement uses TRBV27 and TRBJ2-7; 10 positions agree with TRBD1. This CDR3 comprises 14 residues. Looked up from germline, CDR1 is MNHEY and CDR2 is SMNVEV (reference sequence). J lost 4 bases, V lost 2 bases, and 2 bases had no gene match. Here the CDR3 DNA reads TGTGCCAGCAGTTTAGGACAGGGGGTATACGAGCAGTACTTC. It translates to CASSLGQGVYEQYF.

V is TRBV7-9 and J is TRBJ1-6; D ambiguous. This CDR3 is built from 15 residues. Trimming pared 7 bases from V and 2 bases from J, leaving 12 bases between. CDR1 is SEHNR, CDR2 FQNEAQ, per germline (reference sequence). This CDR3 is CASTPSGTYNSPLHF. Here the CDR3 DNA reads TGTGCCAGCACCCCGTCCGGAACCTATAATTCACCCCTCCACTTT.

The chain is built from TRBV7-8 and TRBJ2-1; 12 nucleotides align to TRBD2. Germline lookup yields CDR1 SGHVS and CDR2 FQNEAQ. This CDR3 has 17 amino acids. J gave up 8 bases and V 4 bases, and 12 bases lay outside the gene matches. The CDR3, as DNA: TGTGCCAGCAGCTCAAGACCGGGACTAGCGGGCGGGGATGAGCAGTTCTTC. It translates to CASSSRPGLAGGDEQFF. Supplemented by reference TRBV7-8 and TRBJ2-1, the full variable domain reads GAGVSQSPRYKVAKRGQDVALRCDPISGHVSLFWYQQALGQGPEFLTYFQNEAQLDKSGLPSDRFFAERPEGSVSTLKIQRTQQEDSAVYLCASSSRPGLAGGDEQFFGPGTRLTVL.